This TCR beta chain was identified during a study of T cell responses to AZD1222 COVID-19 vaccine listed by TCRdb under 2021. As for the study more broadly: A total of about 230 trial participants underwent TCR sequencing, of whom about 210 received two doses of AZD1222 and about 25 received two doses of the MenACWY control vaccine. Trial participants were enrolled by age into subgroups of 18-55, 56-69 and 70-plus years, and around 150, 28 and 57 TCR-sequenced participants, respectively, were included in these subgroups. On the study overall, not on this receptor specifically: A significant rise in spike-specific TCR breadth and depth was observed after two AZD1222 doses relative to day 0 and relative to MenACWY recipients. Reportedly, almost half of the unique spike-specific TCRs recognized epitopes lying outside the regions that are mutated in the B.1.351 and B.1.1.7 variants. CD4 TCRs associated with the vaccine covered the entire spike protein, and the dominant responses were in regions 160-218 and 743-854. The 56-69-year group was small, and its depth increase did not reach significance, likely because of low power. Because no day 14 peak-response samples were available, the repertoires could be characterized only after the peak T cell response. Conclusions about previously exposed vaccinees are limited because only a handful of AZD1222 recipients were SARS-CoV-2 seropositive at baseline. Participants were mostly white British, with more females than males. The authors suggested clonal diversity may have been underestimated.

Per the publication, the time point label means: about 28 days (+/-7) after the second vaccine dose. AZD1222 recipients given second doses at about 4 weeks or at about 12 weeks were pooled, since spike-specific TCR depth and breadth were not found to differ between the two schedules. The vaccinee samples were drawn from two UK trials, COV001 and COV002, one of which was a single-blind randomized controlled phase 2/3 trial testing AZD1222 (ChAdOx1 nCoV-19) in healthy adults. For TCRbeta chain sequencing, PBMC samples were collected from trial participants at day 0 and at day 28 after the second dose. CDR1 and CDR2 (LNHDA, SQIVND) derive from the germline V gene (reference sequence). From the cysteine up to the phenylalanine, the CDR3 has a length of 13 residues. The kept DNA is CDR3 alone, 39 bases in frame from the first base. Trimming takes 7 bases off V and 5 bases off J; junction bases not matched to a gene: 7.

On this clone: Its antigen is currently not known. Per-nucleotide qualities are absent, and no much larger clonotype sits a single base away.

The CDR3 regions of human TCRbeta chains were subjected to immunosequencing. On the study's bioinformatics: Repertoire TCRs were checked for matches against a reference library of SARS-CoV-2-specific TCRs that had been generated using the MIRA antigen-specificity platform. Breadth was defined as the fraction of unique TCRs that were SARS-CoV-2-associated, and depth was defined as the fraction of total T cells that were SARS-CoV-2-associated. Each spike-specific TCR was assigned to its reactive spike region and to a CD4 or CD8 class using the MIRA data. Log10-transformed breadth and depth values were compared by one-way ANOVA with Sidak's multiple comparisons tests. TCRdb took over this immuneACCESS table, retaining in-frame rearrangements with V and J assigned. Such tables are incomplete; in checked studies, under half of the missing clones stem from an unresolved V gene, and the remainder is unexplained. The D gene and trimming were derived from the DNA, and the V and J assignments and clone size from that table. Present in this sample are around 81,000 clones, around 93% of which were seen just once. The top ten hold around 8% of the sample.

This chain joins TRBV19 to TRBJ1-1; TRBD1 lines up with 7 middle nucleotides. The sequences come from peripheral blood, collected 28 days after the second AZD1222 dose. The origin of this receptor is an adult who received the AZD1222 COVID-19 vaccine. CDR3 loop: CASTRDSPTEAFF. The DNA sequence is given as TGTGCCAGTACCCGGGACAGCCCGACTGAAGCTTTCTTT.